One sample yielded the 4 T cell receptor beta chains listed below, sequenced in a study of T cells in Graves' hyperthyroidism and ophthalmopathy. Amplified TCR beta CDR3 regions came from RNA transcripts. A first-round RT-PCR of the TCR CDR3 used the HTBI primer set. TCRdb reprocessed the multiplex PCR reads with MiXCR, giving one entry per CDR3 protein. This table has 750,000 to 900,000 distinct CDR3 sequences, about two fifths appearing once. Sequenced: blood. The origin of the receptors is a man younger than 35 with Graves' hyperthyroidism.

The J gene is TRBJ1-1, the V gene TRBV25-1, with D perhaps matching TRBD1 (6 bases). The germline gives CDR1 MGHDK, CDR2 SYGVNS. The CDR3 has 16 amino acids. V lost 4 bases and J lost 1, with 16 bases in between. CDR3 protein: CASSARKQGPNTEAFF. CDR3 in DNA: TGTGCCAGCAGTGCTAGAAAACAGGGCCCGAACACTGAAGCTTTCTTT.

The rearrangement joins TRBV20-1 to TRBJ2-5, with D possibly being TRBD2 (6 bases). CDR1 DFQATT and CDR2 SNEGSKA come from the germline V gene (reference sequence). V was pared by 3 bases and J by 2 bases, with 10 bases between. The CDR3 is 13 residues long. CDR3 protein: CSARTRWQETQYF. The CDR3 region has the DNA TGCAGTGCTAGGACTAGGTGGCAAGAGACCCAGTACTTC.

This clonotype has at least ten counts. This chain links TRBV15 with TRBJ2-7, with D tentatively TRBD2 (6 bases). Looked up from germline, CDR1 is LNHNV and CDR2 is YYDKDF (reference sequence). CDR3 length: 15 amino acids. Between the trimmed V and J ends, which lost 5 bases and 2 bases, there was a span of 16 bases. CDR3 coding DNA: TGTGCCACCAGCGGAGGGCTGCGAGGACCCTACGAGCAGTACTTC. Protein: CATSGGLRGPYEQYF. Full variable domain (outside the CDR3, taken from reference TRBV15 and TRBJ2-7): DAMVIQNPRYQVTQFGKPVTLSCSQTLNHNVMYWYQQKSSQAPKLLFHYYDKDFNNEADTPDNFQSRRPNTSFCFLDIRSPGLGDTAMYLCATSGGLRGPYEQYFGPGTRLTVT.

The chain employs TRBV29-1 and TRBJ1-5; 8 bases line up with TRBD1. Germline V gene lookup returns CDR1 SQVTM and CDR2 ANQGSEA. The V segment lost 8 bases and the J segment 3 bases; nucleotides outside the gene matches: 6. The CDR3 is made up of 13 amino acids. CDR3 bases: TGCAGCAGTTCGGGACAGGTCAATCAGCCCCAGCATTTT. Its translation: CSSSGQVNQPQHF.